In its sample, the clone carrying this TCR beta chain was seen many times. Its specificity is unknown. The time point denotes: newly diagnosed GD, antithyroid drugs for less than 3 months. Making the TCR library involved RNA that had been extracted from PBMCs. This sample was taken from a study of regulatory T cells in long-lasting Graves disease. Study-level results: The study examined only peripheral blood, not thyroid tissue. There was favoring of TRBV28, TRBJ1-2 and TRBJ2-5 in persistent disease. The study found lower TCR diversity in persistent Graves' patients than in newly diagnosed ones.

V dropped 4 bases and J dropped 3 bases, with 0 bases sitting between them. This CDR3 contains 11 residues. Germline CDR1 is MDHEN and CDR2 is SYDVKM. HTBI primers from iRepertoire and Arm-PCR of CDR3 regions yielded the TCR beta libraries. One entry per CDR3 protein results from TCRdb running MiXCR on the multiplex PCR reads. The data hold approximately 390,000 distinct CDR3 sequences, with 16% observed a single time. This sample was also put to use in a study of T cells in Graves' hyperthyroidism and ophthalmopathy.

The sample was peripheral blood mononuclear cells (PBMCs), taken at new diagnosis, from a patient treated with antithyroid drugs. This sequence was found in a woman between 18 and 29 years old with Graves disease. The chain has TRBV28 and TRBJ2-2; D remains ambiguous. DNA of the CDR3: TGTGCCAGCAGTTACACCGGGGAGCTGTTTTTT. It is translated as CASSYTGELFF.